Below are 9 T cell receptor beta chains sequenced from a single sample in a study of cytomegalovirus exposure and HLA in healthy donors. PCR involved 60 Vbeta and 13 Jbeta primers. TCRdb keeps only in-frame clones here, not all; method: immunoSEQ multiplex PCR. Altogether 150,000 or so clones are present, around 73% being singletons, with the ten largest covering 1.5% to 2%. Sequencing was carried out using PBMCs. The receptors here all came from a woman aged 18 to 35 in good health and CMV-seronegative.

As for this clone: The identical CDR3 is also encoded by other nucleotide sequences in the sample. V and J are TRBV28 and TRBJ1-5; 8 bases agree with TRBD1. In germline, CDR1 is MDHEN, CDR2 SYDVKM. Trimming at V came to 9 bases and at J to 7 bases, leaving 11 bases not matched to a gene. The CDR3 covers 14 residues. As DNA, the CDR3 is TGTGCCAGTAGTCTAGGACAGGGCCGGCAGCCCCAGCATTTT. Translating gives CASSLGQGRQPQHF.

The V call is TRBV6-1, the J call TRBJ2-3, with 7 bases lining up with TRBD2. CDR3 length equals 16 residues. The germline V gene has CDR1 MNHNS and CDR2 SASEGT. V lost 4 bases and J lost 0; bases outside the gene matches: 7. This CDR3 reads CASSARPGLSTDTQYF. In nucleotides, the CDR3 is TGTGCCAGCAGTGCCCGACCGGGACTAAGCACAGATACGCAGTATTTT.

This rearrangement joins TRBV10-1 to TRBJ1-2; TRBD1 might be the D (6 bases). The CDR3 is 10 amino acids. V was shortened by 10 bases and J by 10 bases, with 13 bases between the two germline ends. CDR1 WNHNN and CDR2 SYGVQD come from the germline V gene (reference sequence). CDR3 residues: CAKDSSVYTF. Written as DNA, the CDR3 is TGCGCCAAGGACAGCTCTGTCTACACCTTC.

The V call is TRBV11-3, the J call TRBJ2-3, with 10 positions matching TRBD2. Per germline, CDR1 SGHNT and CDR2 YENEEA. The CDR3 loop spans 15 amino acids. J lost 3 bases, V lost 5 bases, and 5 bases had no gene match. DNA for the CDR3: TGTGCCAGCAGCCCCCGGACTAGCGGTACAGATACGCAGTATTTT. As protein: CASSPRTSGTDTQYF.

CDR3 DNA sequence: TGTGCCAGCGGGAGGGGACTAGCGGGAGGGCAGTACGTC. Translating it yields CASGRGLAGGQYV. The chain links TRBV21-1 to TRBJ2-7; TRBD2, as called in the table, went unchecked against the DNA. TRBV21-1 is termed a pseudogene. The CDR3 runs to 13 residues.

Notes on this clone: The sample carries other DNA sequences with the same CDR3. The chain combines TRBV7-9 with TRBJ1-5; tentative D call: TRBD1 (5 bases). Germline values: CDR1 SEHNR, CDR2 FQNEAQ (reference sequence). Trimming took off 1 base at V and 7 bases at J, with 11 bases between the two ends. The CDR3 sequence is 14 residues long. CDR3 nucleotides: TGTGCCAGCAGCTTAGGGCAGGGAGGACAGCCCCAGCATTTT. This encodes CASSLGQGGQPQHF.

V gene TRBV5-5 combines with J gene TRBJ1-1; possibly TRBD1 for D (6 bases). The CDR3 has 15 residues. In germline, CDR1 is SGHKS, CDR2 YYEKEE (reference sequence). V was cut by 4 bases and J by 8 bases, with 21 bases left in between. CDR3 DNA sequence: TGTGCCAGCAGCCAGTACAGGACAGACGTTTCAGAAGCTTTCTTT. Protein product: CASSQYRTDVSEAFF.

This clone was found once. The chain has TRBV7-6 and TRBJ1-2; D ambiguous. V was cut by 1 base and J by 0 bases, with 9 bases left in between. The CDR3 loop spans 15 amino acids. Germline lookup yields CDR1 SGHVS and CDR2 FNYEAQ. CDR3 nucleotide sequence: TGTGCCAGCAGCTTAGTAGTCAACTCTAACTATGGCTACACCTTC. Translation gives CASSLVVNSNYGYTF.

The gene calls are TRBV18 and TRBJ1-2; 7 nucleotides line up with TRBD1. Germline values: CDR1 KGHSH, CDR2 LQKENI. Trimming cost V 2 bases and J 6 bases; bases outside gene matches: 3. CDR3 length: 13 residues. Written as DNA, the CDR3 is TGTGCCAGCTCACCAGGTCAGGGGGATGGCTACACCTTC. Its translation: CASSPGQGDGYTF.